This TCR beta chain is drawn from a study of cytomegalovirus exposure and HLA in healthy donors. Study information: Per a later analysis, the approximately 600 first-cohort and some 110 validation repertoires shared one platform.

Repertoires were generated with immunoSEQ multiplex PCR, while TCRdb's copy carries only in-frame clones and drops some. Among about 150,000 clones listed, less than 90% were seen once. This clone was detected once. The CDR3 contains 15 residues. The germline V gene has CDR1 MDHEN and CDR2 SYDVKM. V lost 8 bases and J lost 3; bases outside the gene matches: 8. The clonotype comes from a woman younger than 30 in good health and CMV-seropositive. The chain uses TRBV28 and TRBJ2-1; 9 bases map to TRBD1. Sequenced: PBMCs. DNA for the CDR3: TGTGCCAGCCAATCCTTGACAGGGGGCTACAATGAGCAGTTCTTC. This translates into CASQSLTGGYNEQFF.